The TCR beta chain described here comes from a study of spatial heterogeneity in lung cancer. The CDR3 consists of 14 residues. CDR1 and CDR2 from the germline V gene are SGHVS and FNYEAQ. Between the trimmed V and J ends, which lost 5 bases and 5 bases, there was a span of 13 bases. This clonotype has ten or more counts. Its antigen is still unknown. In TCRdb, the 5' RACE reads were re-called with MiXCR into one record per CDR3 protein. This sample has 50,000 to 60,000 distinct CDR3 sequences, with around 7.7% found just once. The time point denotes: blood at routine non-recurrence follow-up after resection. From tumor, nontumor lung or frozen PBMC, whole RNA was taken unsorted for sequencing. Study-wide results and limits: Circulating ubiquitous expanded tumor TCRs were observed more frequently at resection than at follow-up.

This sequence joins TRBV7-6 and TRBJ1-5, with no clear D. The sequence came from a female donor with early-stage non-small cell lung cancer. Specimen: PBMCs, collected at follow-up. Written as DNA, the CDR3 is TGTGCCAGCAGCGAAACGGCAGGTTATCAGCCCCAGCATTTT. Its protein product is CASSETAGYQPQHF. The full variable domain, rest sourced from reference TRBV7-6 and TRBJ1-5, is GAGVSQSPRYKVTKRGQDVALRCDPISGHVSLYWYRQALGQGPEFLTYFNYEAQQDKSGLPNDRFSAERPEGSISTLTIQRTEQRDSAMYRCASSETAGYQPQHFGDGTRLSIL.